These 16 T cell receptor beta chains originate from one sample sequenced in a study of cytomegalovirus exposure and HLA in healthy donors (dated by TCRdb to the late 2010s). The library was built by means of the immunoSEQ multiplex PCR assay. A mixture of 60 forward primers for TCR Vbeta segments and 13 reverse primers for TCR Jbeta segments was used in the multiplex PCR. The clones in this table, taken by TCRdb from immuneACCESS, are in-frame only. Not every clone is retained; where verified, under half of the shortfall comes from an unresolved V gene, and the cause of the rest is unknown. This sample lists under 150,000 clones; approximately 83% were detected once. Of the sample, roughly 1.2% is held by the ten largest clones. Sample: PBMCs. These receptors all come from a girl aged 2-9 years in good health and CMV-seronegative.

The chain employs TRBV29-1 and TRBJ2-7, with D perhaps TRBD2 (5 bases). CDR1 and CDR2 from the germline V gene are SQVTM and ANQGSEA. V was trimmed by 6 bases and J by 4 bases, leaving 13 bases between them. This CDR3 is 12 amino acids long. CDR3 DNA: TGCAGCGTGACGAGGAGGCGGTACGAGCAGTACTTC. Translation gives CSVTRRRYEQYF.

The genes are TRBV4-3 and TRBJ2-7; 8 bases are a match to TRBD1. This CDR3 is built from 16 residues. The ends lost 3 bases at V and 1 base at J; junction bases unmatched: 8. Germline loops: CDR1 LGHNA, CDR2 YSLEER. CDR3 amino acids: CASSQGPTGASYEQYF. CDR3 sequence (DNA): TGCGCCAGCAGCCAGGGGCCGACAGGGGCGTCCTACGAGCAGTACTTC.

The rearrangement links TRBV27 to TRBJ1-1, with D possibly TRBD1 on 5 matching bases. Germline CDR1 MNHEY, CDR2 SMNVEV (reference sequence). The CDR3 is 14 amino acids. The V end was cut by 3 bases, the J end by 3 bases, with 11 bases between. The CDR3 coding sequence is TGTGCCAGCAGTTTGGGTAGGGGCCACACTGAAGCTTTCTTT. This sequence encodes CASSLGRGHTEAFF.

This rearrangement joins TRBV6-5 to TRBJ1-5; D not certain. V lost 6 bases and J lost 5, with 14 bases in between. This CDR3 region has 14 residues. Germline V gene sequence: CDR1 MNHEY, CDR2 SVGAGI. The CDR3 loop is CASSPGIGDQPQHF. Written as DNA, the CDR3 is TGTGCCAGCAGCCCGGGTATCGGCGATCAGCCCCAGCATTTT.

The J gene is TRBJ2-3, the V gene TRBV6-1, with 11 bases identical to TRBD2. The V gene end was trimmed by 9 bases and the J gene end by 3 bases; junction bases not matched to a gene: 2. This CDR3 has 13 residues. CDR1 is MNHNS and CDR2 is SASEGT in the germline V gene. The CDR3 DNA reads TGTGCCAGTAGCGGGGGGGTAACAGATACGCAGTATTTT. Encoded protein: CASSGGVTDTQYF.

This chain joins TRBV11-2 and TRBJ2-3; TRBD2 matches at 16 bases. Germline V gene data show CDR1 as SGHAT and CDR2 as FQNNGV. The CDR3 has 18 residues. V lost 4 bases and J lost 4; bases outside the gene matches: 8. CDR3 loop: CASSSPGLAGGPADTQYF. In DNA, the CDR3 is TGTGCCAGCAGCTCGCCGGGACTAGCGGGAGGGCCTGCAGATACGCAGTATTTT.

The gene calls are TRBV7-7 and TRBJ2-3, with D possibly being TRBD1 (6 bases). This CDR3 comprises 13 residues. Trimming stripped 2 bases from V and 9 bases from J, with 12 bases between. Germline CDR1 SSHAT, CDR2 FNYEAQ (reference sequence). The CDR3 loop reads CASSLRQGRTQYF. In nucleotides, the CDR3 is TGTGCCAGCAGCTTAAGGCAGGGGCGGACGCAGTATTTT.

The rearrangement uses TRBV19 and TRBJ1-5; the D is unclear. Germline V CDR1 and CDR2: LNHDA, SQIVND (reference sequence). The CDR3 is made up of 15 amino acids. Deletions cut 1 base from V and 0 bases from J, with 7 bases between. The CDR3 loop is CASSIASGSNQPQHF. The CDR3 DNA reads TGTGCCAGTAGTATAGCGTCGGGTAGCAATCAGCCCCAGCATTTT. Combining the CDR3 with reference TRBV19 and TRBJ1-5 gives the whole variable domain DGGITQSPKYLFRKEGQNVTLSCEQNLNHDAMYWYRQDPGQGLRLIYYSQIVNDFQKGDIAEGYSVSREKKESFPLTVTSAQKNPTAFYLCASSIASGSNQPQHFGDGTRLSIL.

The DNA of the CDR3 is TGTGCCTGGAGTGTTAACTTCGGGACAGGGGGCGAGCAGTACTTC. This translates into CAWSVNFGTGGEQYF. The chain carries TRBV30 and TRBJ2-5; 11 bases are a match to TRBD1. The closer fit of TRBJ2-7 to the DNA end suggests the J call may be wrong. Germline V gene data show CDR1 as GTSNPN and CDR2 as SVGIG (reference sequence). The CDR3 runs 15 residues.

This chain links TRBV4-1 with TRBJ2-5; D unclear. Near its end, the DNA agrees better with TRBJ2-7, so the J call may be wrong. From germline, CDR1 is MGHRA and CDR2 YSYEKL. CDR3 size: 15 residues. The CDR3 sequence is CASSPIPSAAYEQYF. The CDR3 nucleotides are TGCGCCAGCAGCCCAATACCGTCTGCCGCCTACGAGCAGTACTTC.

This chain connects TRBV27 to TRBJ1-5; D gene ambiguous. This CDR3 contains 13 residues. Trimming took 5 bases from V and 7 from J, leaving 12 bases between them. Germline V lookup: CDR1 MNHEY, CDR2 SMNVEV (reference sequence). CDR3 DNA: TGTGCCAGCAGTGTCTCAGCGGAACAGCCCCAGCATTTT. Translated: CASSVSAEQPQHF.

V is TRBV7-3 and J is TRBJ2-5; the D gene is possibly TRBD1 (7 bases). Looked up from germline, CDR1 is SGHTA and CDR2 is FQGTGA. The CDR3 consists of 13 residues. The V and J ends lost 5 bases and 5 bases respectively, with 12 bases between them. The CDR3 here is CASSPTGRETQYF. The CDR3 DNA follows: TGTGCCAGCAGCCCGACAGGGAGGGAGACCCAGTACTTC.

The V gene is TRBV27, the J gene TRBJ1-1; tentatively, D is TRBD1 (6 bases). This CDR3 contains 12 residues. The V gene's germline CDR1 is MNHEY and CDR2 SMNVEV (reference sequence). Trimming cost V 3 bases and J 7 bases, with 9 bases left between them. The CDR3 DNA sequence: TGTGCCAGCAGTTTGGGAGGGGGTGAAGCTTTCTTT. It is translated as CASSLGGGEAFF.

The rearrangement uses TRBV5-1 and TRBJ1-2; 9 nucleotides match TRBD1. J was trimmed by 2 bases and V by 1 base; bases with no gene match: 12. The CDR3 contains 18 residues. CDR1 and CDR2 from the germline V gene are SGHRS and YFSETQ. The CDR3, as DNA: TGCGCCAGCAGCTTGAGGGGACAGGGCGAGGGGCTCAACTATGGCTACACCTTC. Translated: CASSLRGQGEGLNYGYTF.

The chain carries TRBV4-2 and TRBJ2-2; TRBD1 aligns across 8 bases. The CDR3 runs to 17 residues. The germline V gene encodes CDR1 LGHNA and CDR2 YNFKEQ. The V gene end was trimmed by 0 bases and the J gene end by 5 bases; junction bases not matched to a gene: 8. DNA for the CDR3: TGTGCCAGCAGCCAAGATTCTCCAGGGGGCTTAACCGGGGAGCTGTTTTTT. It translates to CASSQDSPGGLTGELFF.

The CDR3 protein is CASSRAGTAGVYGYTF. The DNA of the CDR3 is TGTGCCAGCAGCCGGGCGGGGACGGCCGGGGTGTATGGCTACACCTTC. The chain carries TRBV5-5 and TRBJ1-2; possibly TRBD1 for D (5 bases). Trimming pared 4 bases from V and 5 bases from J, leaving 21 bases between. Germline CDR1 reads SGHKS; CDR2 reads YYEKEE (reference sequence). This CDR3 comprises 16 residues.